Presented here are 2 T cell receptor beta chains from one specimen sequenced in a study of shared clonotypes between healthy human individuals. Sequencing used immunoSEQ multiplex PCR; TCRdb keeps in-frame clones, though not all of them. Here the sample spans 1,500,000 or so clones, about 98.5% being singletons. Sequenced material: naive CD4+ T cells sorted from blood. Subset meaning: CD45RA+ positively selected. The receptors stem from a man under 40 in good health.

This clone was counted once. The chain links TRBV30 to TRBJ2-7; possible D gene TRBD2, 6 bases. Per the germline V gene, CDR1 is GTSNPN and CDR2 is SVGIG (reference sequence). The CDR3 loop spans 15 amino acids. V lost 3 bases and J 4 bases, leaving 19 bases between the germline ends. CDR3 amino acids: CAWRGARTIPYEQYF. The CDR3 nucleotides are TGTGCCTGGAGAGGCGCCCGGACTATTCCATACGAGCAGTACTTC.

The CDR3 region is CASSFKWRQRFYNEQFF. As DNA, the CDR3 is TGTGCCAGCAGCTTTAAGTGGAGACAGAGGTTCTACAATGAGCAGTTCTTC. The chain employs TRBV11-2 and TRBJ2-1; D possibly corresponds to TRBD1 (5 bases). CDR1 and CDR2 from the germline V gene are SGHAT and FQNNGV. The CDR3 runs to 17 residues. V was clipped by 3 bases and J by 3 bases, with 18 bases between them.